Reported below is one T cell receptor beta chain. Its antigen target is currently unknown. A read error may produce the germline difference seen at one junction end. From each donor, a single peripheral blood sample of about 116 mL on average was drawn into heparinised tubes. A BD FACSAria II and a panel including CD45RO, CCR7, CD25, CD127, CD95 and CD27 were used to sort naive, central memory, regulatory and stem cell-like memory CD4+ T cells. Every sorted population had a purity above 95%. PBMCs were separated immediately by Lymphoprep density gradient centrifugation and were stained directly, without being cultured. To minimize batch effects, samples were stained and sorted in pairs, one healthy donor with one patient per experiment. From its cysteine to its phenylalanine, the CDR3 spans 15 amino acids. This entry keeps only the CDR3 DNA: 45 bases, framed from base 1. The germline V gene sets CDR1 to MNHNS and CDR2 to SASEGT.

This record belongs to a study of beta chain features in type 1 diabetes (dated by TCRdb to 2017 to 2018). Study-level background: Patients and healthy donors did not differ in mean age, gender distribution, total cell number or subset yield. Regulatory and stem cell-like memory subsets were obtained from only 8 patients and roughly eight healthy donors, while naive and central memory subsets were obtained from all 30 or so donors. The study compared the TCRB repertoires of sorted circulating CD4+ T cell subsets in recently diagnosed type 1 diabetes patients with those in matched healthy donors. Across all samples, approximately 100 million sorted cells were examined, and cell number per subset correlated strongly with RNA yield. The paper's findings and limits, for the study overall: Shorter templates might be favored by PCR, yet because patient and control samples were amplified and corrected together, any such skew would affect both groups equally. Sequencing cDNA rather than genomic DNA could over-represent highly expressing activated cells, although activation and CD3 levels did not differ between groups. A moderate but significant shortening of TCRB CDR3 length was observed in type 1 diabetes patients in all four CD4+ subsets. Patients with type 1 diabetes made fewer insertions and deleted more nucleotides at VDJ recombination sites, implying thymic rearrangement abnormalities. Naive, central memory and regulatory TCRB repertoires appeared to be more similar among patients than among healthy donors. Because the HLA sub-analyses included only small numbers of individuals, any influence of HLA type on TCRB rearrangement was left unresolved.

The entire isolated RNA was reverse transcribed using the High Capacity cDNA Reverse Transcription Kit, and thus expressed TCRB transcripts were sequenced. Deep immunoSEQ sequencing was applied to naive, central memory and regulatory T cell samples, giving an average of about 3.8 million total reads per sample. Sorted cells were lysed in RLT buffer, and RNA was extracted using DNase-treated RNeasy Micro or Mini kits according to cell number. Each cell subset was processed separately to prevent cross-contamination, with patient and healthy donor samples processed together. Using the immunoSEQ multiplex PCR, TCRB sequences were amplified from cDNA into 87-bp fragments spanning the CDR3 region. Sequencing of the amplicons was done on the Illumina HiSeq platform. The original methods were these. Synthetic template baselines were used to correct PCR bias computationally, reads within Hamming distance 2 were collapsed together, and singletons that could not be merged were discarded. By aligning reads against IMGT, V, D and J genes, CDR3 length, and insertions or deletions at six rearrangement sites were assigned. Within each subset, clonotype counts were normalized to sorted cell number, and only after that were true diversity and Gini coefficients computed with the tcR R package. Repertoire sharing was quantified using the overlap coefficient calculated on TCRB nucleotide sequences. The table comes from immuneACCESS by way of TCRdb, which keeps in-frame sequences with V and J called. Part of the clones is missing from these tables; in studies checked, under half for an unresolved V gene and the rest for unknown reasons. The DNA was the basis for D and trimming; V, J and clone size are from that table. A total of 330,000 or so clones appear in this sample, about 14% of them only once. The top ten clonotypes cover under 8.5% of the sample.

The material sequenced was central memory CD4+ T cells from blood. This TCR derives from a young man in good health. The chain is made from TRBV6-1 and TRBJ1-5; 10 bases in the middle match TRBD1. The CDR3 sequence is CAISGGQGSNQPQHF. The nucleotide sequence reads TGTGCCATCAGTGGGGGACAGGGGAGCAATCAGCCCCAGCATTTT.